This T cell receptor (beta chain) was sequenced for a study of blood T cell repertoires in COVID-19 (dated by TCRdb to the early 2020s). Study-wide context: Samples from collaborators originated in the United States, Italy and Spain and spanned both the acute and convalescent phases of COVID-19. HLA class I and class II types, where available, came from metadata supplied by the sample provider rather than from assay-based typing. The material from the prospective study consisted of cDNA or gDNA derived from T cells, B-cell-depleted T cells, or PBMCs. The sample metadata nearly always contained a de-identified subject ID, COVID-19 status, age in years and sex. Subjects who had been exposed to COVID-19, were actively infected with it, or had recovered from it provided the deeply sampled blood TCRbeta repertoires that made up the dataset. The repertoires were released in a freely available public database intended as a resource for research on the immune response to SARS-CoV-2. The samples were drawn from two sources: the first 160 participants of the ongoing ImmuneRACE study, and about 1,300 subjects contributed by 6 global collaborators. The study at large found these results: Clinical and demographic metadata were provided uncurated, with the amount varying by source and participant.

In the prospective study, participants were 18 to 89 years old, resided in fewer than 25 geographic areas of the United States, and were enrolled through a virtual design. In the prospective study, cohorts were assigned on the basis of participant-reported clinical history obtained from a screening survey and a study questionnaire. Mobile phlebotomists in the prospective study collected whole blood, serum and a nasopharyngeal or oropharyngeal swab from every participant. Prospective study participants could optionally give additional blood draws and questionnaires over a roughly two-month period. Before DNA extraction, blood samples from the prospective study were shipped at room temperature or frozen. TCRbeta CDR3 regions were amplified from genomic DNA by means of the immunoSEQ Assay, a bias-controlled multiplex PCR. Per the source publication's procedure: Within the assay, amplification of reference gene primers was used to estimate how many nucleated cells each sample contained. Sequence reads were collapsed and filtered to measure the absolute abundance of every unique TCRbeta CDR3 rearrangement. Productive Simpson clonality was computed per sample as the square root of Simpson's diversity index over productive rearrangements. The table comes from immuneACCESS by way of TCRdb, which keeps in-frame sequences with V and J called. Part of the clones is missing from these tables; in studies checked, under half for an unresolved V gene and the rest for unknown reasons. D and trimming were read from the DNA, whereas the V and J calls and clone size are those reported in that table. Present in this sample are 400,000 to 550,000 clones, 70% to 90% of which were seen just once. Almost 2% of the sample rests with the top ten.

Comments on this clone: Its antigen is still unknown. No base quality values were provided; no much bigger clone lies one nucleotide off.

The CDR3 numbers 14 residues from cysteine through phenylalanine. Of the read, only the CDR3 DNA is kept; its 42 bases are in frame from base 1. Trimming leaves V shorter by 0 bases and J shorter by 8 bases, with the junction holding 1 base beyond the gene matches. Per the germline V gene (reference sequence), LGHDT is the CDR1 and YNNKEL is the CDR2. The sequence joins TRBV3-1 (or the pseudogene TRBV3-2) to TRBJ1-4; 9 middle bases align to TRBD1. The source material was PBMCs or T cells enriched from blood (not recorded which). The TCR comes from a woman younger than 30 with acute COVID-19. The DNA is TGTGCCAGCAGCCAAGATACAGGGGGCGAAAAACTGTTTTTT. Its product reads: CASSQDTGGEKLFF.